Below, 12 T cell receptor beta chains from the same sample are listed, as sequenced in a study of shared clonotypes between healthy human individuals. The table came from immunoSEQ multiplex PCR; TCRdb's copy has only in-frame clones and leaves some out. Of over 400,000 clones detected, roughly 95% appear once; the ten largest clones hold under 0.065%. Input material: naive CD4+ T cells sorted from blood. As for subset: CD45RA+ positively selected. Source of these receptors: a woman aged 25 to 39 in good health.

Here the CDR3 reads CASTKAGPAGLAGGRGTQYF. In DNA, the CDR3 is TGTGCCAGCACCAAGGCGGGCCCCGCGGGACTAGCGGGGGGGCGGGGTACGCAGTATTTT. V is TRBV27 and J is TRBJ2-3; 16 nucleotides align to TRBD2. The CDR3 sequence is 20 residues long. Germline CDR1 MNHEY, CDR2 SMNVEV (reference sequence). With V trimmed by 7 bases and J by 8 bases, 21 bases remained unmatched.

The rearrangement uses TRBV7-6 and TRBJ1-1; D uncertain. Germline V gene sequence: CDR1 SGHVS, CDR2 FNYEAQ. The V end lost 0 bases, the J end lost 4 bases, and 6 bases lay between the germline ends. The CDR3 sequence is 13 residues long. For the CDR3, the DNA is TGTGCCAGCAGCTTAGCCCAGCGCACTGAAGCTTTCTTT. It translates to CASSLAQRTEAFF.

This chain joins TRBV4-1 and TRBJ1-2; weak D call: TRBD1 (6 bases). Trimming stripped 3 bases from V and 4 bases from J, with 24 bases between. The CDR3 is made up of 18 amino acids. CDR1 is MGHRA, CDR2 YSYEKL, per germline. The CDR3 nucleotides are TGCGCCAGCAGCCAGTCTACGGGACACTCAAACCGCCCCTATGGCTACACCTTC. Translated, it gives CASSQSTGHSNRPYGYTF.

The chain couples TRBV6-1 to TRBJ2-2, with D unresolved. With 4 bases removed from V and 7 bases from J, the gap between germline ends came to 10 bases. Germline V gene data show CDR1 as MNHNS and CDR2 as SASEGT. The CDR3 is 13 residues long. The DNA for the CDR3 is TGTGCCAGCAGTGTTGAAGGGTTCGGGGAGCTGTTTTTT. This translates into CASSVEGFGELFF.

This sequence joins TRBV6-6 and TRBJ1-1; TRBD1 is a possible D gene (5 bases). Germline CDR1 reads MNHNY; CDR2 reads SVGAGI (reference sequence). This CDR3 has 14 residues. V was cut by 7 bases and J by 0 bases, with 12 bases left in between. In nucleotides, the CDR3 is TGTGCCAGCATCGAGGGGTACATGAACACTGAAGCTTTCTTT. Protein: CASIEGYMNTEAFF.

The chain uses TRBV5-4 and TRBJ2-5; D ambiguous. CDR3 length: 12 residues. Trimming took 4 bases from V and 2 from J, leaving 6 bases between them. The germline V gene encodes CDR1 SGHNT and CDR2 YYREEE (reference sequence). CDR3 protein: CASSRRQETQYF. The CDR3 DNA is TGTGCCAGCAGCAGACGACAAGAGACCCAGTACTTC.

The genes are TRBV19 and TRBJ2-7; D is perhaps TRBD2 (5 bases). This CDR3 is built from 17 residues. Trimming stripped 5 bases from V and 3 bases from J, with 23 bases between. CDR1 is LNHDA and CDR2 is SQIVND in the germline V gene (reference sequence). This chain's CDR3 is CASSANSGSAKGYEQYF. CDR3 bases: TGTGCCAGTAGTGCAAATTCGGGGTCCGCGAAGGGCTACGAGCAGTACTTC. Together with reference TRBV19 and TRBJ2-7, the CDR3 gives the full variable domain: DGGITQSPKYLFRKEGQNVTLSCEQNLNHDAMYWYRQDPGQGLRLIYYSQIVNDFQKGDIAEGYSVSREKKESFPLTVTSAQKNPTAFYLCASSANSGSAKGYEQYFGPGTRLTVT.

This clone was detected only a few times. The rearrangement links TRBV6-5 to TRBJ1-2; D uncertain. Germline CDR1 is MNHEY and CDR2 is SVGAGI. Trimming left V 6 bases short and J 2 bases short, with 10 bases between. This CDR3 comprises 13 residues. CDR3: CASSLTGNYGYTF. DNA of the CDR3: TGTGCCAGCAGCTTGACGGGGAACTATGGCTACACCTTC.

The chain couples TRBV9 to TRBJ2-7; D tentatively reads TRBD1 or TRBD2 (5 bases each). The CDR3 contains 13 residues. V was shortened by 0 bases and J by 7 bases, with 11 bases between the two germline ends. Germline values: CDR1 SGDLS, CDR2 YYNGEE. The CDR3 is CASSVGVEGEQYF. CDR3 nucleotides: TGTGCCAGCAGCGTAGGGGTAGAGGGGGAGCAGTACTTC.

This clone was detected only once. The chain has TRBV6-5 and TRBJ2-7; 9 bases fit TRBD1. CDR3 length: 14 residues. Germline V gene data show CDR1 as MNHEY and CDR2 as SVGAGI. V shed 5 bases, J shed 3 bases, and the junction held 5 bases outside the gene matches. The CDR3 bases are TGTGCCAGCAGTCCTCCGGGACAGGGCTACGAGCAGTACTTC. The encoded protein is CASSPPGQGYEQYF.

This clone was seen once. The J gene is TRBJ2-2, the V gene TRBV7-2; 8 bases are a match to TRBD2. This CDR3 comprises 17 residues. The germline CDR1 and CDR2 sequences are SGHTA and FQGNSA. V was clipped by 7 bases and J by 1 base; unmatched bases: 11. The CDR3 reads CASMRLAGGMNTGELFF. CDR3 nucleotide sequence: TGTGCCAGCATGCGGCTAGCGGGCGGGATGAACACCGGGGAGCTGTTTTTT.

The CDR3 coding sequence is TGTGCCAGCAGCCCTTTCTCTGGCGAAGCTTTCTTT. Translation gives CASSPFSGEAFF. V is TRBV7-9 and J is TRBJ1-1, with no clear D. The CDR3 totals 12 residues. CDR1 SEHNR and CDR2 FQNEAQ come from the germline V gene (reference sequence). V was trimmed by 5 bases and J by 8 bases, leaving 12 bases between them.